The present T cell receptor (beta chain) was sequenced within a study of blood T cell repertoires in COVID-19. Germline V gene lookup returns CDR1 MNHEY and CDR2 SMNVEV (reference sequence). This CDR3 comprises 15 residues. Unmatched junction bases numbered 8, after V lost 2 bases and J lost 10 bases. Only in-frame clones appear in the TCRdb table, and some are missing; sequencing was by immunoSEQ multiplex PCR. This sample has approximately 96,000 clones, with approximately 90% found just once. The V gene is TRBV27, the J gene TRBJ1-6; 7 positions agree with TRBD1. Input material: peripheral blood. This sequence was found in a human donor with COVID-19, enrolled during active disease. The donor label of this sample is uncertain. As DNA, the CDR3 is TGTGCCAGCAGTTTAAGGACAGGTGTACGGTCACCCCTCCACTTT. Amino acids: CASSLRTGVRSPLHF.